Each of the 20 T cell receptor beta chains below was sequenced from the same sample in a study of cytomegalovirus exposure and HLA in healthy donors. Assay: immunoSEQ multiplex PCR; the TCRdb copy retains only in-frame clones and omits some. The sample contains 110,000 to 150,000 clones, almost 90% of which appear only once. Sequencing was done on a sample of PBMCs. The origin of the receptors is a woman aged 18-29 years in good health and CMV-seropositive.

V is TRBV7-6 and J is TRBJ2-1; 7 positions match TRBD2. This CDR3 has 16 amino acids. Germline assignment: CDR1 SGHVS and CDR2 FNYEAQ. J lost 10 bases, V lost 4 bases, and 16 bases had no gene match. The chain's CDR3 is CASSSGVESSGGEQFF. The CDR3, as DNA: TGTGCCAGCAGCTCAGGTGTTGAGTCTTCGGGAGGCGAGCAGTTCTTC.

This clone showed up just a few times. This chain connects TRBV7-3 to TRBJ1-1; D might be TRBD1 (5 bases). The CDR3 sequence is 13 residues long. Germline V gene data show CDR1 as SGHTA and CDR2 as FQGTGA. V shed 4 bases and J shed 6 bases, with 12 bases lying between them. The CDR3 loop reads CASSSGGVPEAFF. In DNA, the CDR3 is TGTGCCAGCAGCTCTGGAGGGGTTCCTGAAGCTTTCTTT.

The chain employs TRBV4-1 and TRBJ1-2; 9 nucleotides line up with TRBD1. V gave up 1 base and J gave up 4 bases; unmatched junction bases: 1. The CDR3 totals 14 residues. The germline gives CDR1 MGHRA, CDR2 YSYEKL. The CDR3 reads CASSQGQGGYGYTF. The CDR3 nucleotides are TGCGCCAGCAGCCAAGGACAGGGGGGCTATGGCTACACCTTC.

V gene TRBV11-2 combines with J gene TRBJ1-1; 9 bases match TRBD1. Germline CDR1 SGHAT, CDR2 FQNNGV. The V gene end was trimmed by 6 bases and the J gene end by 0 bases; junction bases not matched to a gene: 5. This CDR3 has 15 amino acids. The CDR3 reads CASRIQGAVNTEAFF. The CDR3 DNA is TGTGCCAGCAGAATACAGGGGGCAGTGAACACTGAAGCTTTCTTT.

The chain couples TRBV7-2 to TRBJ1-6, with D unclear. The length of the CDR3 is 13 residues. Trimming took 4 bases from V and 13 from J, leaving 14 bases between them. Looked up from germline, CDR1 is SGHTA and CDR2 is FQGNSA. In DNA, the CDR3 is TGTGCCAGCAGCTCCCCGGGGATAGGGCCCCTCCACTTT. This sequence encodes CASSSPGIGPLHF.

V gene TRBV5-1 combines with J gene TRBJ2-2, with 10 bases lining up with TRBD1. CDR1 is SGHRS, CDR2 YFSETQ, per germline. With V trimmed by 7 bases and J by 4 bases, 4 bases remained unmatched. CDR3 length: 14 residues. CDR3 loop: CASQTGGGTGELFF. In DNA form, the CDR3 reads TGCGCCAGCCAGACAGGGGGCGGCACCGGGGAGCTGTTTTTT.

V gene TRBV7-8 combines with J gene TRBJ2-3; no firm D call. This CDR3 comprises 17 residues. The ends were cut back, 0 bases at V and 1 base at J, with 14 bases in the middle. Germline CDR1 SGHVS, CDR2 FQNEAQ. Written as DNA, the CDR3 is TGTGCCAGCAGCTTAGCGAAAACTTCCGTTGGCACAGATACGCAGTATTTT. This translates into CASSLAKTSVGTDTQYF.

The gene calls are TRBV4-2 and TRBJ2-2; 7 bases match TRBD2. The germline V gene encodes CDR1 LGHNA and CDR2 YNFKEQ. J was trimmed by 3 bases and V by 0 bases; bases with no gene match: 7. The CDR3 has 17 amino acids. The CDR3 is CASSQDEREAYTGELFF. The CDR3 bases are TGTGCCAGCAGCCAAGATGAGCGGGAAGCCTACACCGGGGAGCTGTTTTTT.

The chain recombines TRBV18 with TRBJ1-2; D not resolved. V lost 2 bases and J lost 2, with 6 bases in between. The CDR3 has 13 residues. Germline loops: CDR1 KGHSH, CDR2 LQKENI. For the CDR3, the DNA is TGTGCCAGCTCACCAGCACGGAACTATGGCTACACCTTC. Translating gives CASSPARNYGYTF.

The chain recombines TRBV9 with TRBJ1-6; D gene ambiguous. Germline V gene sequence: CDR1 SGDLS, CDR2 YYNGEE. This CDR3 contains 14 residues. Trimming cost V 0 bases and J 7 bases, with 8 bases left between them. CDR3 in DNA: TGTGCCAGCAGCGTAGGGGCTACCAATTCACCCCTCCACTTT. Amino acid sequence: CASSVGATNSPLHF.

V usage is TRBV19 and J usage is TRBJ1-2; D remains unclear. In germline, CDR1 is LNHDA, CDR2 SQIVND (reference sequence). The V end lost 3 bases, the J end lost 8 bases, and 13 bases lay between the germline ends. The CDR3 runs 13 residues. The CDR3 DNA reads TGTGCCAGTAGTATCCCCTCCGCGGGGGGCTACACCTTC. Its protein is CASSIPSAGGYTF.

The chain carries TRBV11-2 and TRBJ2-7; D unclear. V lost 0 bases and J 0 bases, leaving 6 bases between the germline ends. Germline V gene lookup returns CDR1 SGHAT and CDR2 FQNNGV. The CDR3 loop spans 14 amino acids. The CDR3 DNA reads TGTGCCAGCAGCTTAGACGTTTCCTCCTACGAGCAGTACTTC. Protein: CASSLDVSSYEQYF.

This clone was recorded a few times. CDR3 amino acids: CASSLGGRAGLQFF. The CDR3 nucleotides are TGTGCCAGCAGCTTAGGCGGGAGGGCGGGTCTGCAGTTCTTC. This chain connects TRBV7-2 to TRBJ2-1; 9 positions match TRBD2. The CDR3 has 14 amino acids. Germline values: CDR1 SGHTA, CDR2 FQGNSA. After removal of 1 base from V and 12 bases from J, the junction contained 7 bases not matched to a gene.

This clone was seen more than once but under ten times. The V and J genes are TRBV7-9 and TRBJ1-2, with 9 bases identical to TRBD1. Germline assignment: CDR1 SEHNR and CDR2 FQNEAQ (reference sequence). Trimming at V came to 5 bases and at J to 7 bases, leaving 5 bases not matched to a gene. The CDR3 runs to 13 residues. CDR3 region: CASSRTGDSGYTF. For the CDR3, the DNA is TGTGCCAGCAGCCGGACAGGGGATAGTGGCTACACCTTC. The whole variable domain, remainder taken from reference TRBV7-9 and TRBJ1-2, is DTGVSQNPRHKITKRGQNVTFRCDPISEHNRLYWYRQTLGQGPEFLTYFQNEAQLEKSRLLSDRFSAERPKGSFSTLEIQRTEQGDSAMYLCASSRTGDSGYTFGSGTRLTVV.

V is TRBV7-9 and J is TRBJ1-1; TRBD1 aligns across 7 bases. The germline CDR1 and CDR2 sequences are SEHNR and FQNEAQ (reference sequence). J was trimmed by 1 base and V by 4 bases; bases with no gene match: 9. The CDR3 consists of 16 residues. CDR3 nucleotides: TGTGCCAGCAGCTCTCTGGACAGGCGGGGGAACACTGAAGCTTTCTTT. It codes for CASSSLDRRGNTEAFF.

Here the CDR3 DNA reads TGCAGCGTTGAAGCAGGTCGGACTGAAGCTTTCTTT. Encoded protein: CSVEAGRTEAFF. The rearrangement uses TRBV29-1 and TRBJ1-1, with D unresolved. The CDR3 has 12 amino acids. V lost 1 base and J lost 5, with 8 bases in between. Germline CDR1 is SQVTM and CDR2 is ANQGSEA.

Points on this clone: At the DNA level, this CDR3 is encoded by other sequences in the same sample as well. The rearrangement joins TRBV5-1 to TRBJ2-3; 9 bases are a match to TRBD2. Germline-derived CDR1 and CDR2 are SGHRS and YFSETQ. Germline trimming cut 0 bases from V and 1 base from J; bases unmatched to any gene: 0. The CDR3 covers 15 residues. As DNA, the CDR3 is TGCGCCAGCAGCTTGGTAGCGGGAGGCACAGATACGCAGTATTTT. It is translated as CASSLVAGGTDTQYF.

This chain links TRBV19 with TRBJ2-4; D possibly corresponds to TRBD1 (5 bases). Trimming pared 5 bases from V and 5 bases from J, leaving 13 bases between. CDR1 and CDR2 (germline): LNHDA, SQIVND (reference sequence). The CDR3 runs to 14 residues. The chain's CDR3 is CASSHQGRQNIQYF. The CDR3 coding sequence is TGTGCCAGTAGTCATCAGGGTCGCCAAAACATTCAGTACTTC.

The CDR3 region has the DNA TGCGCCAGCAGCCGGGGACAGGGGAACACTGAAGCTTTCTTT. Its protein is CASSRGQGNTEAFF. The chain uses TRBV5-1 and TRBJ1-1; TRBD1 aligns across 9 bases. The CDR3 extends over 14 amino acids. The V gene end was trimmed by 4 bases and the J gene end by 1 base; junction bases not matched to a gene: 2. Germline CDR1 and CDR2: SGHRS and YFSETQ.

This rearrangement joins TRBV5-1 to TRBJ1-1; a possible D gene is TRBD1 (5 bases). This CDR3 is 14 amino acids long. The germline gives CDR1 SGHRS, CDR2 YFSETQ. Trimming took 3 bases from V and 6 from J, leaving 15 bases between them. The CDR3, as DNA: TGCGCCAGCAGCTGGGGCGTAGGGGCAGCTGAAGCTTTCTTT. Its protein product is CASSWGVGAAEAFF.